This T cell receptor beta chain was retrieved from a study of T cells expressing NK-cell markers. 5'RACE template switching with UMIs produced the TCR beta cDNA. TCRdb reprocessed the 5' RACE reads, keeping one entry per CDR3 protein, no DNA. This listing includes some 280,000 distinct CDR3 sequences. Sequences were obtained from blood T cells: a sorted CD56 or NKG2C T cell subset, CD4+ or CD8+ T cells, or bulk PBMC T cells (not recorded which). The receptor was derived from a man younger than 30 in good health.

This CDR3 reads CASSQQGTQETQYF. This chain links TRBV5-1 with TRBJ2-5; checking the TCRdb D call of TRBD1 is not possible without DNA. Germline lookup yields CDR1 SGHRS and CDR2 YFSETQ. The CDR3 covers 14 residues.